One and the same sample provided the 10 T cell receptor beta chains below, sequenced in a study of T cell repertoires in urothelial bladder cancer. Profiled with immunoSEQ multiplex PCR; TCRdb holds only in-frame clones, not every one. The sample includes thousands of clones, about two thirds of them seen just once. The specimen was tumor-infiltrating cells from bladder cancer. These receptors were obtained from a human donor with urothelial carcinoma.

V usage is TRBV28 and J usage is TRBJ2-6; perhaps D is TRBD1 or TRBD2 (6 bases each). This CDR3 spans 16 amino acids. Germline V gives CDR1 MDHEN, CDR2 SYDVKM. With 5 bases removed from V and 0 bases from J, the gap between germline ends came to 11 bases. CDR3 loop: CASSPRGASGANVLTF. The DNA for the CDR3 is TGTGCCAGCAGTCCGAGGGGGGCCTCTGGGGCCAACGTCCTGACTTTC.

V and J are TRBV4-1 and TRBJ2-3; the D call may be TRBD1 or TRBD2 (6 bases each). This CDR3 is 17 amino acids long. V lost 4 bases, J lost 4 bases, and 21 bases lay in between. Germline-derived CDR1 and CDR2 are MGHRA and YSYEKL. CDR3 loop: CASSLAGDGGGADTQYF. The CDR3 nucleotides read TGCGCCAGCAGCCTTGCCGGGGACGGGGGCGGCGCAGATACGCAGTATTTT.

V gene TRBV27 combines with J gene TRBJ2-4; D is perhaps TRBD2 (6 bases). V was clipped by 6 bases and J by 7 bases, with 13 bases between them. This CDR3 comprises 13 residues. Germline V gene sequence: CDR1 MNHEY, CDR2 SMNVEV (reference sequence). This chain's CDR3 is CASRTGGVNIQYF. The CDR3 coding sequence is TGTGCCAGCAGAACCGGGGGAGTGAACATTCAGTACTTC.

The gene calls are TRBV28 and TRBJ1-5, with 7 nucleotides matching TRBD1. The CDR3 consists of 16 residues. V lost 3 bases to trimming and J lost 4 bases; unmatched junction nucleotides: 9. CDR1 is MDHEN and CDR2 is SYDVKM in the germline V gene. The chain's CDR3 is CASSFPTGVLNQPQHF. For the CDR3, the DNA is TGTGCCAGCAGTTTCCCTACAGGGGTATTAAATCAGCCCCAGCATTTT.

There are a few counts of this clone. The chain couples TRBV6-6 to TRBJ1-2, with 8 bases matching TRBD1. The V and J ends lost 4 bases and 4 bases, in that order; junction bases with no gene match: 8. The CDR3 spans 15 residues. In germline, CDR1 is MNHNY, CDR2 SVGAGI (reference sequence). The CDR3 DNA reads TGTGCCAGCAGTTCCGGGACAGGTTCTGGCTATGGCTACACCTTC. Protein sequence: CASSSGTGSGYGYTF.

The chain joins TRBV9 to TRBJ2-1; the D gene is possibly TRBD2 (6 bases). The CDR3 is 13 residues long. Germline CDR1 and CDR2: SGDLS and YYNGEE. The ends were cut back, 4 bases at V and 6 bases at J, with 11 bases in the middle. CDR3 in amino acids: CASSPLGGNEQFF. As DNA, the CDR3 is TGTGCCAGCAGCCCTCTGGGGGGCAATGAGCAGTTCTTC.

CDR3 in DNA: TGTGCCTGGGACAGGGGACTTGGCCAGCCCCAGCATTTT. It codes for CAWDRGLGQPQHF. The rearrangement links TRBV30 to TRBJ1-5, with TRBD1 identical over 8 bases. V lost 5 bases to trimming and J lost 7 bases; unmatched junction nucleotides: 7. CDR1 GTSNPN and CDR2 SVGIG come from the germline V gene (reference sequence). This CDR3 has 13 residues.

The chain is built from TRBV7-8 and TRBJ2-2, with 9 bases aligning to TRBD1. J gave up 0 bases and V 5 bases, and 4 bases lay outside the gene matches. This CDR3 is built from 16 residues. The V gene's germline CDR1 is SGHVS and CDR2 FQNEAQ. This chain's CDR3 is CASSIRQGANTGELFF. CDR3 DNA: TGTGCCAGCAGCATTAGACAGGGGGCGAACACCGGGGAGCTGTTTTTT.

V gene TRBV5-4 combines with J gene TRBJ2-5, with TRBD1 matching 9 bases. J gave up 5 bases and V 4 bases, and 6 bases lay outside the gene matches. The length of the CDR3 is 14 residues. The germline V gene encodes CDR1 SGHNT and CDR2 YYREEE (reference sequence). The CDR3 sequence: CASSRDRAGETQYF. The CDR3 nucleotides are TGTGCCAGCAGCAGGGACAGGGCCGGGGAGACCCAGTACTTC.

This clone came up once. J is TRBJ2-7 and V is TRBV27, with D perhaps matching TRBD1 (6 bases). V was shortened by 2 bases and J by 5 bases, with 13 bases between the two germline ends. Per germline, CDR1 MNHEY and CDR2 SMNVEV (reference sequence). This CDR3 spans 14 amino acids. CDR3 sequence reads: CASSLTEQGNEQYF. In nucleotides, the CDR3 is TGTGCCAGCAGTTTAACAGAACAGGGTAACGAGCAGTACTTC.